Shown below are 15 T cell receptor beta chains from a single sample sequenced in a study of cytomegalovirus exposure and HLA in healthy donors. PCR amplification relied on 60 Vbeta primers (plus 13 Jbeta primers). Sequencing used immunoSEQ multiplex PCR; TCRdb keeps in-frame clones, though not all of them. The sample holds around 220,000 clones, about 75% seen once. The sample comprised PBMCs. These receptors were obtained from a man aged 18 to 35 in good health and CMV-seronegative.

This chain uses TRBV9 with TRBJ1-3; TRBD1 agrees at 8 bases. From germline, CDR1 is SGDLS and CDR2 YYNGEE. CDR3 size: 15 residues. The V and J ends lost 1 base and 4 bases, in that order; junction bases with no gene match: 4. DNA of the CDR3: TGTGCCAGCAGCGTACAGGGGGCTGAGGGAAACACCATATATTTT. This codes for CASSVQGAEGNTIYF.

J is TRBJ2-5 and V is TRBV21-1; the DNA was not used to check the table's D call, TRBD2. TRBV21-1 is annotated as a pseudogene. The length of the CDR3 is 14 residues. The CDR3 reads CASSKCCGRETQYF. In nucleotides, the CDR3 is TGTGCCAGCAGCAAATGTTGCGGGAGAGAGACCCAGTACTTC.

The chain combines TRBV2 with TRBJ2-5; maybe TRBD2 (6 bases). The CDR3 length is 14 residues. Germline CDR1 and CDR2: SNHLY and FYNNEI. V gave up 2 bases and J gave up 4 bases, with 11 bases separating them. The DNA for the CDR3 is TGTGCCAGCAGTGAAACGGGGGTCCTAGAGACCCAGTACTTC. Translating gives CASSETGVLETQYF.

Remarks on this clone: At the DNA level, this CDR3 is encoded by other sequences in the same sample as well. This sequence joins TRBV7-2 and TRBJ2-7; a weak D match, TRBD2 (6 bases). Trimming took 4 bases from V and 0 from J, leaving 13 bases between them. Germline values: CDR1 SGHTA, CDR2 FQGNSA. The CDR3 is 15 residues long. CDR3 sequence reads: CASSSLGGSSYEQYF. The CDR3 DNA reads as TGTGCCAGCAGCTCCCTCGGGGGTAGCTCCTACGAGCAGTACTTC. The full variable domain, with the rest looked up from reference TRBV7-2 and TRBJ2-7, is GAGVSQSPSNKVTEKGKDVELRCDPISGHTALYWYRQSLGQGLEFLIYFQGNSAPDKSGLPSDRFSAERTGGSVSTLTIQRTQQEDSAVYLCASSSLGGSSYEQYFGPGTRLTVT.

This sequence joins TRBV6-1 and TRBJ1-4; 8 bases are shared with TRBD1. The V and J ends lost 7 bases and 6 bases, in that order; junction bases with no gene match: 7. The CDR3 sequence is 14 residues long. Germline values: CDR1 MNHNS, CDR2 SASEGT. The CDR3 DNA is TGTGCCAGCATAAAGGGCAGGGGGCATGAAAAACTGTTTTTT. Translating gives CASIKGRGHEKLFF.

The count of this clone is one. The chain couples TRBV9 to TRBJ1-2; D ambiguous. Germline loops: CDR1 SGDLS, CDR2 YYNGEE. The CDR3 extends over 13 amino acids. Trimming took off 2 bases at V and 8 bases at J, with 13 bases between the two ends. The CDR3 region is CASSVAGNHGYTF. The DNA of the CDR3 is TGTGCCAGCAGCGTCGCCGGGAATCACGGCTACACCTTC.

The chain couples TRBV21-1 to TRBJ1-1; the table's D call of TRBD1 was not tested on the DNA. TRBV21-1 is tagged as a pseudogene. The CDR3 covers 15 residues. CDR3 sequence: CASSKEDRRNTEAFF. DNA for the CDR3: TGTGCCAGCAGCAAGGAGGACAGGAGGAACACTGAAGCTTTCTTT.

V gene TRBV5-4 combines with J gene TRBJ1-2, with TRBD1 matching 12 bases. This CDR3 is 16 amino acids long. Trimming removed 0 bases from V and 4 bases from J; junction bases left unmatched: 4. Germline V gene data show CDR1 as SGHNT and CDR2 as YYREEE (reference sequence). The CDR3 region has the DNA TGTGCCAGCAGCTTGGGGGGACAGGGGGCTTTCTATGGCTACACCTTC. Translated, it gives CASSLGGQGAFYGYTF.

The CDR3 sequence: CASSSPGIQETQYF. The CDR3 DNA sequence: TGTGCCAGCAGTTCTCCAGGGATCCAAGAGACCCAGTACTTC. J is TRBJ2-5 and V is TRBV27; possible D gene TRBD1, 5 bases. CDR1 is MNHEY and CDR2 is SMNVEV in the germline V gene (reference sequence). The CDR3 runs to 14 residues. V lost 4 bases and J lost 1, with 10 bases in between.

The chain joins TRBV7-9 to TRBJ2-1; 8 bases map to TRBD2. The germline gives CDR1 SEHNR, CDR2 FQNEAQ (reference sequence). The junction had 3 bases not matched to a gene; V was cut back by 5 bases and J by 9 bases. The CDR3 length is 12 residues. The DNA for the CDR3 is TGTGCCAGCAGCGGGACTAGTAGTGAGCAGTTCTTC. Its protein product is CASSGTSSEQFF.

This clone has a handful of counts. This likely came from a read error, as a far larger clone is one base away. The identical CDR3 is also encoded by other nucleotide sequences in the sample. V and J are TRBV5-1 and TRBJ2-7, with D perhaps TRBD1 (5 bases). The CDR3 sequence is 13 residues long. Germline assignment: CDR1 SGHRS and CDR2 YFSETQ. Trimming removed 3 bases at V and 4 bases at J, with 11 bases between. The CDR3 loop is CASSSDTQYEQYF. The CDR3 coding sequence is TGCGCCAGCAGCTCGGACACCCAGTACGAGCAGTACTTC.

The chain recombines TRBV6-1 with TRBJ1-5, with TRBD1 matching over 10 bases. The CDR3 spans 16 residues. Per germline, CDR1 MNHNS and CDR2 SASEGT. J gave up 5 bases and V 4 bases, and 8 bases lay outside the gene matches. The CDR3 sequence: CASSALMGTGDQPQHF. The CDR3 DNA follows: TGTGCCAGCAGTGCCCTAATGGGGACAGGGGATCAGCCCCAGCATTTT.

The rearrangement joins TRBV9 to TRBJ2-5, with TRBD2 as a possible D gene (6 bases). V lost 6 bases and J lost 5, with 20 bases in between. The CDR3 runs 15 residues. Germline V gives CDR1 SGDLS, CDR2 YYNGEE. The DNA for the CDR3 is TGTGCCAGCACCCTCTCCTCGGGGGACGGGGAGACCCAGTACTTC. As protein: CASTLSSGDGETQYF.

The chain recombines TRBV7-3 with TRBJ2-5, with 13 bases aligning to TRBD2. J gave up 6 bases and V 5 bases, and 12 bases lay outside the gene matches. Looked up from germline, CDR1 is SGHTA and CDR2 is FQGTGA. CDR3 size: 17 residues. CDR3 sequence (DNA): TGTGCCAGCAGCGGCGCGGGACTAGCGGGGTCGGAGAAGACCCAGTACTTC. Protein product: CASSGAGLAGSEKTQYF. Together with reference TRBV7-3 and TRBJ2-5, the CDR3 gives the full variable domain: GAGVSQTPSNKVTEKGKYVELRCDPISGHTALYWYRQSLGQGPEFLIYFQGTGAADDSGLPNDRFFAVRPEGSVSTLKIQRTERGDSAVYLCASSGAGLAGSEKTQYFGPGTRLLVL.

V is TRBV7-2 and J is TRBJ2-7; TRBD1 might be the D (5 bases). Per the germline V gene, CDR1 is SGHTA and CDR2 is FQGNSA. The CDR3 consists of 12 residues. Trimming pared 3 bases from V and 6 bases from J, leaving 9 bases between. Here the CDR3 reads CASSFQGTEQYF. In DNA, the CDR3 is TGTGCCAGCAGCTTCCAGGGTACCGAGCAGTACTTC.